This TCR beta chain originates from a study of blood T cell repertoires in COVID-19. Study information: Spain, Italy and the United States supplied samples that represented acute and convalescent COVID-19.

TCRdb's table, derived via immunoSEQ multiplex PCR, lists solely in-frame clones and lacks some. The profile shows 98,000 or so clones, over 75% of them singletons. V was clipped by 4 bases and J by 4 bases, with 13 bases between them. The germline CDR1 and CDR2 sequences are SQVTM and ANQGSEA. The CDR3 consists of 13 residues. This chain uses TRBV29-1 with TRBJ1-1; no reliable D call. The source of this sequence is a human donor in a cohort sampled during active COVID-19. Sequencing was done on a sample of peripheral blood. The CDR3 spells CSVATVASTEAFF. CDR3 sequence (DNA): TGCAGCGTTGCAACGGTCGCAAGCACTGAAGCTTTCTTT.